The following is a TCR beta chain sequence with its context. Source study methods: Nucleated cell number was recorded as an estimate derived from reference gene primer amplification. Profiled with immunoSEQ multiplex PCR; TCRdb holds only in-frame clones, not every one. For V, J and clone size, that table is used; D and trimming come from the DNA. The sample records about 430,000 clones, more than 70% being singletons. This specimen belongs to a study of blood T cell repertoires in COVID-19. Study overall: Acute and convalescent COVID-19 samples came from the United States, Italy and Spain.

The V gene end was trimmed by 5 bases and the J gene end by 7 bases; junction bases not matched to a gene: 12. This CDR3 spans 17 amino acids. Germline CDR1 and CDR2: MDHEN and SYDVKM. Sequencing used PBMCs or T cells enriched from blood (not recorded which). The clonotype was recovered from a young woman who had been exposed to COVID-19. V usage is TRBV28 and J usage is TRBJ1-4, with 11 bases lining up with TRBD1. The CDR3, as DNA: TGTGCCAGCAGTCTCACTAAACCGGGACAGGGGGGTGAAAAACTGTTTTTT. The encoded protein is CASSLTKPGQGGEKLFF.